Described below is a single T cell receptor (beta chain) sequence and its context. Its cognate antigen is unknown. This sample is part of a study of T cell repertoires and Cas9 in healthy adults. Study-level background: Characterization of SpCas9-reactive CD4 and CD8 T cells covered multi-effector potency, cytotoxicity and lineage. Broader study findings: Reportedly, SpCas9-reactive effector T cell proliferation and function were mitigated by SpCas9-reactive Tregs in vitro.

Germline CDR1 and CDR2: SGHKS and YYEKEE (reference sequence). V lost 2 bases to trimming and J lost 0 bases, with 9 bases between them. The CDR3 is 14 amino acids. Sequencing used immunoSEQ multiplex PCR; TCRdb keeps in-frame clones, though not all of them. The repertoire has about 14,000 clones, 89% of them found once; the top ten carry about 1.5%. Sequences were obtained from Tregs (CD4+, CD25+, CD127-, CD137-, CD154-) from PBMCs; culture status not recorded. The chain links TRBV5-5 to TRBJ2-7; tentatively, D is TRBD2 (5 bases). This TCR was recovered from a human donor in good health. The CDR3: CASSLWTGSYEQYV. The CDR3 nucleotides read TGTGCCAGCAGCTTATGGACTGGCTCCTACGAGCAGTACGTC.